These T cell receptor beta chains were read from a single sample in a study of cytomegalovirus exposure and HLA in healthy donors. Repertoires were generated with immunoSEQ multiplex PCR, while TCRdb's copy carries only in-frame clones and drops some. The sample consists of about 130,000 clones, around four fifths of them appearing once. The sequenced material came from PBMCs. The receptors were sampled from a female donor in good health and CMV-seronegative. Each CDR3 is given with its conserved first and last residue. A D gene is named only where the DNA matches it firmly. Some rows mark clone size as missing; the rest say once, few, many or name a class of expanded clone.

j_call: TRBJ2-5
clone_size: .
v_call: TRBV11-2
d_call: TRBD1
cdr3_nt: TGTGCCAGCAGCATACGGACAGGGGGTTGGGAGGAGACCCAGTACTTC
cdr3_aa: CASSIRTGGWEETQYF

j_call: TRBJ2-3
clone_size: .
v_call: TRBV14
d_call: TRBD2
cdr3_nt: TGTGCCAGCAGCCCCGGACCGGGACTAGTGAGCACAGATACGCAGTATTTT
cdr3_aa: CASSPGPGLVSTDTQYF

j_call: TRBJ2-1
clone_size: .
v_call: TRBV9
d_call: TRBD1
cdr3_nt: TGTGCCAGCAGCGTAGAAATTGGACAGGGATACAATGAGCAGTTCTTC
cdr3_aa: CASSVEIGQGYNEQFF

j_call: TRBJ2-1
clone_size: .
v_call: TRBV27
d_call: TRBD2
cdr3_nt: TGTGCCAGCAGTTTCGCTAGCGGGGTACCCACGCGACAGTTCTTC
cdr3_aa: CASSFASGVPTRQFF

j_call: TRBJ2-2
clone_size: few
v_call: TRBV10-3
d_call: TRBD1
cdr3_nt: TGTGCCATCAGACAGGGGCTTTCCACCGGGGAGCTGTTTTTT
cdr3_aa: CAIRQGLSTGELFF

j_call: TRBJ1-1
clone_size: .
v_call: TRBV21-1
d_call: .
cdr3_nt: TGTGCCAGCAGCAAAGGAGAACGAGGGACAGGAGCTTTCTTT
cdr3_aa: CASSKGERGTGAFF

j_call: TRBJ2-3
clone_size: few
v_call: TRBV27
d_call: TRBD1
cdr3_nt: TGTGCCAGCAGTAGAGGGGGCGTCACAGATACGCAGTATTTT
cdr3_aa: CASSRGGVTDTQYF

j_call: TRBJ1-5
clone_size: few
v_call: TRBV2
d_call: .
cdr3_nt: TGTGCCAGCAGCGACGGACGGGGGCAGCCCCAGCATTTT
cdr3_aa: CASSDGRGQPQHF

j_call: TRBJ2-1
clone_size: .
v_call: TRBV7-9
d_call: TRBD2
cdr3_nt: TGTGCCAGCAGCTTAAGGCGGGAGGTCTCCTACAATGAGCAGTTCTTC
cdr3_aa: CASSLRREVSYNEQFF

j_call: TRBJ2-2
clone_size: once
v_call: TRBV18
d_call: TRBD1
cdr3_nt: TGTGCCAGCTCGCCGGACAGGGGAACCGGGGAGCTGTTTTTT
cdr3_aa: CASSPDRGTGELFF

j_call: TRBJ2-7
clone_size: .
v_call: TRBV7-6
d_call: .
cdr3_nt: TGTGCCAGCAGCTTACTTGCGGAGCTAGCCTACGAGCAGTACTTC
cdr3_aa: CASSLLAELAYEQYF

j_call: TRBJ2-3
clone_size: few
v_call: TRBV19
d_call: .
cdr3_nt: TGTGCCAGTAGTTCCCGACTTACAGATACGCAGTATTTT
cdr3_aa: CASSSRLTDTQYF

j_call: TRBJ1-1
clone_size: once
v_call: TRBV19
d_call: .
cdr3_nt: TGTGCCTGCGGTAGGGGAATGAACACTGAAGCCTTCTTT
cdr3_aa: CACGRGMNTEAFF

j_call: TRBJ2-2
clone_size: .
v_call: TRBV7-6
d_call: .
cdr3_nt: TGTGCCAGCAGCCTCGAAGCAGGCGCCGGGGAGCTGTTTTTT
cdr3_aa: CASSLEAGAGELFF

j_call: TRBJ2-1
clone_size: .
v_call: TRBV2
d_call: TRBD1
cdr3_nt: TGTGCCAGCAGTAACAGGGGTAGGGGTGAGCAGTTCTTC
cdr3_aa: CASSNRGRGEQFF

j_call: TRBJ2-1
clone_size: .
v_call: TRBV5-1
d_call: TRBD2
cdr3_nt: TGCGCCAGCAGCAAGGGACTAGCGGCTCTAGAGCAGTTCTTC
cdr3_aa: CASSKGLAALEQFF

j_call: TRBJ2-7
clone_size: .
v_call: TRBV5-1
d_call: TRBD1
cdr3_nt: TGCGCCAGCAGCGAATTCGACAGGGCCCACGAGCAGTACTTC
cdr3_aa: CASSEFDRAHEQYF

j_call: TRBJ2-7
clone_size: once
v_call: TRBV6-5
d_call: .
cdr3_nt: TGTGCCAGCAGTTACTCGAGTCATTCCACCTACGAGCAGTACTTC
cdr3_aa: CASSYSSHSTYEQYF

j_call: TRBJ2-5
clone_size: .
v_call: TRBV28
d_call: .
cdr3_nt: TGTGCCAGCAGTTCCAGGGGAGTTGGGACCCAGTACTTC
cdr3_aa: CASSSRGVGTQYF

j_call: TRBJ2-5
clone_size: .
v_call: TRBV5-8
d_call: TRBD2
cdr3_nt: TGTGCCAGCAGCTTGACTAGCGGGAGAGGAGAGACCCAGTACTTC
cdr3_aa: CASSLTSGRGETQYF

j_call: TRBJ1-3
clone_size: .
v_call: TRBV19
d_call: TRBD1
cdr3_nt: TGTGCCAGTAGTATTGGGGACAGCTCTGGAAACACCATATATTTT
cdr3_aa: CASSIGDSSGNTIYF

j_call: TRBJ2-5
clone_size: .
v_call: TRBV28
d_call: TRBD2
cdr3_nt: TGTGCCAGCAGTTTATTTCTGGGAGCGGGGCAAGAGACCCAGTACTTC
cdr3_aa: CASSLFLGAGQETQYF

j_call: TRBJ2-1
clone_size: .
v_call: TRBV11-3
d_call: TRBD2
cdr3_nt: TGTGCCAGCAGCCCGGGACTAGCGGGAGCGAATGAGCAGTTCTTC
cdr3_aa: CASSPGLAGANEQFF

j_call: TRBJ2-5
clone_size: .
v_call: TRBV9
d_call: .
cdr3_nt: TGTGCCAGCAGCATTGGTGGCGGTGACCAAGAGACCCAGTACTTC
cdr3_aa: CASSIGGGDQETQYF

j_call: TRBJ2-1
clone_size: .
v_call: TRBV10-1
d_call: .
cdr3_nt: TGCGCCAGCAGTGACAGGGTAGGTGAGCAGTTCTTC
cdr3_aa: CASSDRVGEQFF

j_call: TRBJ2-2
clone_size: few
v_call: TRBV6-4
d_call: .
cdr3_nt: TGTGCCAGCAGTGACTCGTCGGGGCAGGGGATCGGGGAGCTGTTTTTT
cdr3_aa: CASSDSSGQGIGELFF

j_call: TRBJ2-7
clone_size: few
v_call: TRBV9
d_call: TRBD2
cdr3_nt: TGTGCCAGCAGCGTCCAAGCGGGAAATACACACGAGCAGTACTTC
cdr3_aa: CASSVQAGNTHEQYF

j_call: TRBJ2-7
clone_size: few
v_call: TRBV28
d_call: TRBD2
cdr3_nt: TGTGCCAGCAGCCCTGGCGGGGGGGCAGTTAGCTCCTACGAGCAGTACTTC
cdr3_aa: CASSPGGGAVSSYEQYF

j_call: TRBJ2-1
clone_size: few
v_call: TRBV18
d_call: .
cdr3_nt: TGTGCCAGCTCTCCCCAACTAGTTTCCCCTCCCGATGAGCAGTTCTTC
cdr3_aa: CASSPQLVSPPDEQFF

j_call: TRBJ2-5
clone_size: .
v_call: TRBV5-1
d_call: TRBD1
cdr3_nt: TGCGCCAGCAGCCAGTGGACAGGGGGCCAGACCCAGTACTTC
cdr3_aa: CASSQWTGGQTQYF

j_call: TRBJ2-3
clone_size: .
v_call: TRBV2
d_call: .
cdr3_nt: TGTGCCAGCAGTGGGAGACGGGGTATCACAGATACGCAGTATTTT
cdr3_aa: CASSGRRGITDTQYF

j_call: TRBJ1-4
clone_size: .
v_call: TRBV9
d_call: .
cdr3_nt: TGTGCCAGCAGCCGCCTTGAGGGAAAACTGTTTTTT
cdr3_aa: CASSRLEGKLFF

j_call: TRBJ2-1
clone_size: .
v_call: TRBV7-9
d_call: .
cdr3_nt: TGTGCCAGCAGCAAAAATACTCACAATGAGCAGTTCTTC
cdr3_aa: CASSKNTHNEQFF

j_call: TRBJ2-1
clone_size: .
v_call: TRBV6-5
d_call: TRBD2
cdr3_nt: TGTGCCACTCGAGCGGGAGGGAGGTACAATGAGCAGTTCTTC
cdr3_aa: CATRAGGRYNEQFF